This T cell receptor beta chain stems from a study of identical twins. Study-level findings and limits: Out-of-frame beta sequences exhibited a weaker degree of excess twin sharing.

The CDR3 runs 16 residues. The V gene lost 4 bases and the J gene lost 0 bases, with 11 bases spanning the gap. Germline loops: CDR1 SGHRS, CDR2 YFSETQ. Template switching, a step in the protocol, added a universal primer site, and cDNA carried unique molecular identifiers. TCRdb processed the 5' RACE reads anew with MiXCR; each CDR3 protein has one entry. The sample has approximately 470,000 distinct CDR3 sequences; 11% to 15% are singletons. About this clonotype: The antigen is undetermined.

Separately, the same data were catalogued under a study of yellow fever vaccine responses in identical twins.

The sample comprised CD4+ T cells sorted from blood. V is TRBV5-1 and J is TRBJ1-6, with no clear D. The clonotype was recovered from a woman aged 18 to 35 in good health. The CDR3 loop is CASSVTQVSYNSPLHF. The CDR3 nucleotides are TGCGCCAGCAGCGTAACTCAAGTCTCCTATAATTCACCCCTCCACTTT.